Sample share makes the clone carrying this TCR beta chain medium-sized (0.01 to 0.1%). Its antigen is undetermined. The data derive from a study of prognosis after radiotherapy for stage I lung cancer. For the study at large: Every patient with non-small cell lung cancer was judged medically inoperable. Study-wide results and limits: Patients with distant metastases had lower Shannon entropy after stereotactic body radiation therapy.

There are 13 residues in the CDR3. The V gene's germline CDR1 is KGHDR and CDR2 SFDVKD. Trimming removed 9 bases from V and 3 bases from J, with 12 bases in between. Genomic DNA was subjected to two-round multiplex PCR for amplification of TCR beta CDR3. Gene-specific primers for each TRBV and TRBJ gene drove first-round PCR. TCRdb reanalysed the multiplex PCR reads using MiXCR and keeps one entry per CDR3 protein. The sample lists about 14,000 distinct CDR3 sequences, over 25% seen once, with roughly a quarter in the top ten. The blood draw at each of two time points yielded approximately 6 milliliters of peripheral blood.

The chain carries TRBV24-1 and TRBJ2-3; either TRBD1 or TRBD2 may fit D (6 bases each). This receptor was taken from a donor at least 50 years old with non-small cell lung cancer. The input for sequencing was PBMCs, taken before or after stereotactic body radiation therapy (not recorded which). The CDR3 spells CATGGPSTDTQYF. The CDR3, as DNA: TGTGCCACCGGGGGGCCTAGTACAGATACGCAGTATTTT.